This T cell receptor (beta chain) was captured by sequencing in a study of TIL therapy for anti-PD-1-resistant metastatic lung cancer (dated by TCRdb to the early 2020s). Study-wide context: Tumors were harvested prior to any PD-1/PD-L1 blockade, after which nivolumab was administered to patients, and lymphodepletion, expanded TIL infusion and IL-2 were given to patients who progressed. The cohort was predominantly lung adenocarcinoma, with a few EGFR-mutant and two ALK-rearranged tumors, and half of patients were current or former smokers. A median non-synonymous tumor mutation burden of approximately 1.4 mutations per megabase was determined across the cohort by whole-exome sequencing. T cell receptor beta sequencing of tumor and peripheral blood served to follow clonotypes across the tumor, the expanded TIL product, and serial blood samples. Among the enrolled patients, the median age was 54 years (range about 35-85), and the median tumor PD-L1 proportion score was roughly 6.4%. What the research found in general, with its limitations: The cohort was highly selected, with more treatment-naive, never-smoker and oncogene-addicted patients than typical, limiting generalizability. Clonotypes from the infused TIL partially replaced the baseline peripheral repertoire and then declined over months, and persistence showed no apparent association with response. The study protocol defined all tumor marker inferences as exploratory.

V sheds 3 bases and J sheds 1 base, leaving 15 bases between their ends. The CDR3 sequence holds 16 residues, the cysteine and phenylalanine included. Just the 48-base CDR3 DNA is kept, in frame starting at base 1. For CDR1 and CDR2, the germline V gene (reference sequence) lists LNHDA and SQIVND. In regard to this clone: Its antigen specificity is not known. No much larger clonotype is one base removed from it; base qualities were not supplied.

TCR beta CDR3 regions were amplified from genomic DNA by bias-controlled multiplex PCR with the immunoSEQ v3 hsTCRB kit. The TCR libraries were sequenced on an Illumina NextSeq 500 to approximately 1.8 million read pairs for survey level or about 5-6 million read pairs for deep level. In the authors' own workflow: The immunoSEQ Analyzer software assigned V, D and J genes, filtered out non-productive sequences, and reported clonality. Repertoires were compared using productive Simpson clonality and Morisita overlap index of productive TRB rearrangements between infused TIL and blood. Absolute clonotype counts in blood were estimated as lymphocyte count times CD3+ fraction times the clone's productive frequency. Drawn from immuneACCESS, this table holds only the in-frame rearrangements with V and J called that TCRdb kept. Clones are partly lost; checked studies trace under half to an unresolved V gene and leave the rest unexplained. V and J calls and clone size are copied from that table; D and trimming were computed from the DNA. This sample holds more than 55,000 clones; roughly four fifths were observed only once. The ten biggest clones cover roughly 3% of the sample.

The time point label of this sample denotes: pre-treatment sample, taken before nivolumab and TIL therapy. A phase I trial run at two centers enrolled adults with stage 4 NSCLC between 2017 and early 2020. Samples came from a single-arm, open-label phase I trial of tumor-infiltrating lymphocyte therapy with nivolumab in advanced non-small cell lung cancer. Blood mononuclear cells were isolated from EDTA tubes by Ficoll gradient and were snap-frozen as pellets, and DNA was extracted with a Qiagen mini-prep kit. The sequences come from blood, collected at baseline. The chain is assembled from TRBV19 and TRBJ1-1; a weak D assignment points to TRBD1 (5 bases agree). The TCR sequence derives from a person aged 25-85 years with non-small cell lung cancer. The encoded CDR3 is CASSIPGAASNTEAFF. At the DNA level, the sequence is TGTGCCAGTAGTATTCCTGGGGCGGCTTCGAACACTGAAGCTTTCTTT.